This TCR beta chain was found in a study of T cells expressing NK-cell markers. One entry per CDR3 protein, without DNA, is what TCRdb gives after re-calling the 5' RACE reads. Its table records about 460,000 distinct CDR3 sequences. CDR1 and CDR2 (germline): MNHNY, SVGAGI (reference sequence). The CDR3 loop spans 15 amino acids. Input material: blood T cells: a sorted CD56 or NKG2C T cell subset, CD4+ or CD8+ T cells, or bulk PBMC T cells (not recorded which). The chain carries TRBV6-6 and TRBJ2-1; TCRdb gives TRBD1 as the D gene, but with no DNA this cannot be confirmed. The sequence came from a woman in her forties or fifties in good health. This CDR3 is CASSYWSGTGSEQFF.